Following are 26 T cell receptor beta chains from one sample sequenced in a study of T cells in Graves' hyperthyroidism and ophthalmopathy. TCR beta CDR3 sequences were amplified from RNA transcripts. A first-round RT-PCR of the TCR CDR3 used the HTBI primer set. Each CDR3 protein gets one entry after TCRdb re-called the multiplex PCR reads with MiXCR. The sample consists of around 370,000 distinct CDR3 sequences, approximately 17% of them appearing once. Sequencing was carried out using blood. These receptors all stem from a man younger than 35 with Graves' ophthalmopathy.

The CDR3 DNA reads as TGTGCCAGCAGTTCCCCGGACCGGAGCAATCAGCCCCAGCATTTT. This gives the protein CASSSPDRSNQPQHF. The chain combines TRBV6-1 with TRBJ1-5, with no clear D. Germline CDR1 reads MNHNS; CDR2 reads SASEGT. The CDR3 is 15 residues long. The V end lost 5 bases, the J end lost 1 base, and 12 bases lay between the germline ends.

This clonotype occurred many times. The chain combines TRBV27 with TRBJ1-2; 9 nucleotides line up with TRBD1. The CDR3 spans 15 residues. CDR1 MNHEY and CDR2 SMNVEV come from the germline V gene (reference sequence). J was trimmed by 5 bases and V by 6 bases; bases with no gene match: 10. CDR3: CASRPWTGDQYGYTF. The CDR3 nucleotides read TGTGCCAGCAGACCTTGGACAGGGGATCAGTATGGCTACACCTTC.

This clonotype has at least ten counts. The chain links TRBV12-3 or TRBV12-4 to TRBJ1-1; the match to TRBD1 covers 8 bases. With 6 bases clipped from V and 1 base from J, the junction kept 1 base outside the gene matches. This CDR3 contains 13 residues. The chain's CDR3 is CASRQGANTEAFF. The CDR3 bases are TGTGCCAGCAGGCAGGGGGCGAACACTGAAGCTTTCTTT.

This clonotype was recorded at least ten times. The chain uses TRBV2 and TRBJ2-7; 7 bases match TRBD1. CDR1 and CDR2 from the germline V gene are SNHLY and FYNNEI. With V trimmed by 7 bases and J by 3 bases, 0 bases remained unmatched. CDR3 size: 11 residues. CDR3 protein: CASNRGYEQYF. CDR3 coding DNA: TGTGCCAGCAACAGGGGCTACGAGCAGTACTTC.

This clonotype has ten or more counts. The V and J genes are TRBV6-5 and TRBJ2-3; D is possibly TRBD1 or TRBD2 (5 bases each). Germline CDR1 MNHEY, CDR2 SVGAGI. V shed 0 bases and J shed 7 bases, with 14 bases lying between them. This CDR3 has 15 residues. The CDR3 region has the DNA TGTGCCAGCAGTTACTCGAGGGGTTTAGAGCATACGCAGTATTTT. Its protein is CASSYSRGLEHTQYF.

Comments on this clonotype: Sequence at one end of the junction differs from germline and may be a read error. The chain uses TRBV6-1 and TRBJ1-2, with a tentative D call TRBD1 (5 bases). The CDR3 totals 15 residues. Per the germline V gene, CDR1 is MNHNS and CDR2 is SASEGT. For the CDR3, the DNA is TGTGCCAGCAGTAGCCCAGGGTCCGCCTTCTATAGCTACACCTTC. This codes for CASSSPGSAFYSYTF.

This clonotype was observed at least ten times. This rearrangement joins TRBV12-3 or TRBV12-4 to TRBJ1-5; possible D gene TRBD1, 5 bases. This CDR3 contains 11 residues. The V and J ends lost 6 bases and 5 bases respectively, with 5 bases between them. The CDR3 nucleotides read TGTGCCAGCAGGGGGCATCAGCCCCAGCATTTT. This encodes CASRGHQPQHF.

The table lists this clonotype with many counts. This chain links TRBV11-1 with TRBJ1-1; maybe TRBD1 (5 bases). V was cut by 3 bases and J by 0 bases, with 11 bases left in between. CDR3 size: 15 residues. The germline CDR1 and CDR2 sequences are SGHAT and FQDESV (reference sequence). The CDR3 loop is CASSLIGALNTEAFF. The CDR3 DNA sequence: TGTGCCAGCAGCTTGATTGGGGCCTTGAACACTGAAGCTTTCTTT.

This clonotype came up once. This may be a read error, as it is one base from a much larger clone. V usage is TRBV20-1 and J usage is TRBJ2-1; D might be TRBD2 (6 bases). CDR1 and CDR2 (germline): DFQATT, SNEGSKA (reference sequence). The CDR3 is made up of 14 amino acids. Trimming shortened V by 0 bases and J by 2 bases, and 8 bases separated the two germline ends. The CDR3 is CSAREGEAYNEQFF. The CDR3 coding sequence is TGCAGTGCTAGAGAGGGGGAGGCCTACAATGAGCAGTTCTTC.

The chain combines TRBV27 with TRBJ2-4; weak D call: TRBD2 (6 bases). With 4 bases removed from V and 7 bases from J, the gap between germline ends came to 23 bases. Germline V CDR1 and CDR2: MNHEY, SMNVEV (reference sequence). The CDR3 extends over 17 amino acids. The CDR3 reads CASSSLPVEAGLNIQYF. CDR3 nucleotide sequence: TGTGCCAGCAGTTCCCTCCCTGTGGAGGCGGGACTGAACATTCAGTACTTC.

This clonotype occurred many times. The V call is TRBV7-9, the J call TRBJ1-2, with no clear D. Between the trimmed V and J ends, which lost 1 base and 3 bases, there was a span of 9 bases. The CDR3 extends over 14 amino acids. Germline CDR1 is SEHNR and CDR2 is FQNEAQ (reference sequence). CDR3 bases: TGTGCCAGCAGCTTAGATCTGGTATACTATGGCTACACCTTC. Protein product: CASSLDLVYYGYTF.

The chain couples TRBV20-1 to TRBJ2-7; D is unclear. The CDR3 totals 14 residues. With 3 bases removed from V and 0 bases from J, the gap between germline ends came to 12 bases. Germline V gene sequence: CDR1 DFQATT, CDR2 SNEGSKA (reference sequence). Here the CDR3 reads CSASRKTSSYEQYF. CDR3 nucleotides: TGCAGTGCTAGCAGGAAGACAAGCTCCTACGAGCAGTACTTC.

The chain is built from TRBV5-5 and TRBJ2-2; 7 bases match TRBD1. The CDR3 length is 15 residues. CDR1 is SGHKS, CDR2 YYEKEE, per germline (reference sequence). Losses at the gene ends were 5 bases for V and 6 bases for J; bases not matched to a gene: 10. The DNA for the CDR3 is TGTGCCAGCAGGTCGGGCCCGCAGGGGGCCGGGGAGCTGTTTTTT. Translated, it gives CASRSGPQGAGELFF.

V and J are TRBV7-3 and TRBJ2-4; tentative D call: TRBD1 (5 bases). The CDR3 spans 16 residues. CDR1 and CDR2 (germline): SGHTA, FQGTGA. With 6 bases removed from V and 0 bases from J, the gap between germline ends came to 15 bases. CDR3 nucleotides: TGTGCCAGCAGTGAGACGGCGACAGTAGCCAAAAACATTCAGTACTTC. Protein: CASSETATVAKNIQYF.

The chain couples TRBV10-3 to TRBJ1-5; 7 positions match TRBD1. CDR3 length: 13 residues. V shed 10 bases and J 5 bases; nucleotides not matched to a gene: 8. CDR1 is ENHRY, CDR2 SYGVKD, per germline. The CDR3 sequence: CATLDRADQPQHF. As DNA, the CDR3 is TGTGCCACCCTAGACAGGGCCGATCAGCCCCAGCATTTT.

Of note for this clonotype: A read error may account for a junction end that differs from germline. The chain recombines TRBV19 with TRBJ1-6, with 9 bases matching TRBD1. Germline V gene data show CDR1 as LNHDA and CDR2 as SQIVND (reference sequence). This CDR3 has 14 amino acids. The CDR3 sequence is CVSSIGQGNSPLHF. CDR3 nucleotide sequence: TGTGTCAGTAGTATAGGACAGGGGAATTCACCCCTCCACTTT.

CDR3 sequence (DNA): TGCAGCGTTGAGGGGACAGGGGGCTCCTACGAGCAGTACTTC. It yields the protein CSVEGTGGSYEQYF. The chain carries TRBV29-1 and TRBJ2-7, with TRBD1 matching over 11 bases. Germline CDR1 and CDR2: SQVTM and ANQGSEA. The CDR3 spans 14 residues. Trimming removed 3 bases from V and 0 bases from J; junction bases left unmatched: 1.

This clonotype was observed at least ten times. The chain links TRBV15 to TRBJ1-1, with TRBD1 as a possible D gene (5 bases). Germline CDR1 and CDR2: LNHNV and YYDKDF (reference sequence). The CDR3 runs to 12 residues. The V gene lost 5 bases and the J gene lost 4 bases, with 8 bases spanning the gap. This chain's CDR3 is CATSLGGTEAFF. CDR3 DNA: TGTGCCACCAGCCTGGGGGGCACTGAAGCTTTCTTT.

About this clonotype itself: This could be a read error, since a much larger clone is one nucleotide away. This chain links TRBV6-1 with TRBJ1-1, with 10 bases that match TRBD1. The CDR3 sequence is 17 residues long. Trimming removed 7 bases from V and 5 bases from J; junction bases left unmatched: 16. Germline values: CDR1 MNHNS, CDR2 SASEGT. This CDR3 is CASKQRRQGAIGTEAFF. CDR3 bases: TGTGCCAGCAAACAAAGGAGACAGGGGGCTATCGGGACTGAAGCTTTCTTT.

J is TRBJ2-1 and V is TRBV6-5; 13 positions agree with TRBD2. The CDR3 totals 15 residues. Germline-derived CDR1 and CDR2 are MNHEY and SVGAGI. The trim removed 2 bases at V and 7 bases at J, leaving 2 bases unmatched. The CDR3 DNA is TGTGCCAGCAGTTACCGGACTAGCGGGAGAAATGAGCAGTTCTTC. It is translated as CASSYRTSGRNEQFF.

This clonotype was observed a few times. V is TRBV7-9 and J is TRBJ1-2, with D uncertain. Germline values: CDR1 SEHNR, CDR2 FQNEAQ (reference sequence). The CDR3 extends over 14 amino acids. Trimming left V 1 base short and J 4 bases short, with 10 bases between. The CDR3 nucleotides are TGTGCCAGCAGCTTAGAGCGGGAAGTCTATGGCTACACCTTC. Translation: CASSLEREVYGYTF. Supplemented by reference TRBV7-9 and TRBJ1-2, the full variable domain reads DTGVSQNPRHKITKRGQNVTFRCDPISEHNRLYWYRQTLGQGPEFLTYFQNEAQLEKSRLLSDRFSAERPKGSFSTLEIQRTEQGDSAMYLCASSLEREVYGYTFGSGTRLTVV.

This clonotype appeared many times. The chain is built from TRBV20-1 and TRBJ2-3; 9 nucleotides align to TRBD2. This CDR3 spans 15 amino acids. Germline V gene sequence: CDR1 DFQATT, CDR2 SNEGSKA (reference sequence). Losses at the gene ends were 2 bases for V and 1 base for J; bases not matched to a gene: 4. The CDR3 bases are TGCAGTGCTAGAAATGAGCGGGGGGGCACAGATACGCAGTATTTT. Its translation is CSARNERGGTDTQYF.

The chain uses TRBV7-6 and TRBJ2-5, with 11 bases fitting TRBD2. Looked up from germline, CDR1 is SGHVS and CDR2 is FNYEAQ. With V trimmed by 1 base and J by 6 bases, 4 bases remained unmatched. There are 15 residues in the CDR3. Here the CDR3 DNA reads TGTGCCAGCAGCTTAGTAGCGGGGGGGCCTAAGACCCAGTACTTC. Encoded protein: CASSLVAGGPKTQYF.

V is TRBV18 and J is TRBJ2-3; TRBD2 aligns across 11 bases. The germline V gene has CDR1 KGHSH and CDR2 LQKENI. With V trimmed by 6 bases and J by 0 bases, 5 bases remained unmatched. The CDR3 is 16 residues long. The CDR3 here is CASSQTSGASTDTQYF. The CDR3 nucleotides are TGTGCCAGCTCCCAGACTAGCGGGGCTAGCACAGATACGCAGTATTTT.

This clonotype was seen at least ten times. The rearrangement uses TRBV12-3 or TRBV12-4 and TRBJ2-2; unclear D gene. The CDR3 spans 15 residues. Trimming removed 1 base at V and 7 bases at J, with 13 bases between. The CDR3 nucleotides are TGTGCCAGCAGTTTAGTCTCGAGGATAGGCGGGGAGCTGTTTTTT. Translation gives CASSLVSRIGGELFF.

In this sample, this clonotype turned up a few times. In DNA, the CDR3 is TGTGCCAGCAGCTTGGGCTACGGGAATCAGCCCCAGCATTTT. Residues: CASSLGYGNQPQHF. The J gene is TRBJ1-5, the V gene TRBV13; D gene uncertain. The germline V and J ends were trimmed by 3 bases and 4 bases, with 10 bases remaining between them. Germline assignment: CDR1 PRHDT and CDR2 FYEKMQ (reference sequence). The CDR3 is made up of 14 amino acids.